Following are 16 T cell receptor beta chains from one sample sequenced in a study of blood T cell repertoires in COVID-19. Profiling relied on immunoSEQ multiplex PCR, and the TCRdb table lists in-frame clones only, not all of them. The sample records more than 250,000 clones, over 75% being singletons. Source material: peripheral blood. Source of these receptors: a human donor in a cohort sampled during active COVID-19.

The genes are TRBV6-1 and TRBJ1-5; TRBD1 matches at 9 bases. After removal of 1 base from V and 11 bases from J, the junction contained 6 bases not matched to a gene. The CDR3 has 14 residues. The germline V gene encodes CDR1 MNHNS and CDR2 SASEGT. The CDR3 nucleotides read TGTGCCAGCAGTGAAGGGGACAGGGATTTGACCCAGCATTTT. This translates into CASSEGDRDLTQHF.

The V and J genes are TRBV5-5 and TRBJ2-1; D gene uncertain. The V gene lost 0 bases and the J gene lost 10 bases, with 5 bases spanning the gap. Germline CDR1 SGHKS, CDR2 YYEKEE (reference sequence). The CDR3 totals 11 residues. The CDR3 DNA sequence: TGTGCCAGCAGCTTGGGCCGGGAGCAGTTCTTC. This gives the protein CASSLGREQFF.

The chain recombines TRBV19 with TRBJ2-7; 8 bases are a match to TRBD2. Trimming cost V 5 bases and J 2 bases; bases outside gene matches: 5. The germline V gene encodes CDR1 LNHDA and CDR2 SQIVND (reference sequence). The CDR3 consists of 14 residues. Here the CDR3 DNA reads TGTGCCAGTAGTGTCGGGAGGGAAGCCTACGAGCAGTACTTC. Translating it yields CASSVGREAYEQYF.

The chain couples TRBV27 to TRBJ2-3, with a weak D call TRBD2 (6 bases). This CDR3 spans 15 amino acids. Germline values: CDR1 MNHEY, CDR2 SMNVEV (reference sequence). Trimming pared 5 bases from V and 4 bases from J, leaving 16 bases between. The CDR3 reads CASSPPETSADTQYF. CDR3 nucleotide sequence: TGTGCCAGCAGTCCCCCGGAGACTAGTGCAGATACGCAGTATTTT.

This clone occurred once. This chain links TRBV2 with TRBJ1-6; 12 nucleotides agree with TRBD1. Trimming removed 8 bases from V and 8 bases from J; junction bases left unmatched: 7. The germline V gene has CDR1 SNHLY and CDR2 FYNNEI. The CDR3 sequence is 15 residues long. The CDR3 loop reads CASRDRGRADSPLHF. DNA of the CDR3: TGTGCCAGCCGGGACAGGGGGCGTGCGGATTCACCCCTCCACTTT.

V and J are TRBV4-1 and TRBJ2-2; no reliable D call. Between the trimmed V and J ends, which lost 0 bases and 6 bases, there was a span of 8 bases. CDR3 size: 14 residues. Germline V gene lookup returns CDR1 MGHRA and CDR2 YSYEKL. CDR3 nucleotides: TGCGCCAGCAGCCAAGAATCTCGTGCCGGGGAGCTGTTTTTT. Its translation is CASSQESRAGELFF.

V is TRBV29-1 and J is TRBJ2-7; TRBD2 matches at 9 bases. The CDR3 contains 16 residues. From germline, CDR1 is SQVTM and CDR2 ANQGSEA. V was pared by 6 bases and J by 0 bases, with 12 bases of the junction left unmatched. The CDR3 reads CSVLGWREGSSYEQYF. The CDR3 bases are TGCAGCGTGTTGGGTTGGCGGGAGGGAAGCTCCTACGAGCAGTACTTC.

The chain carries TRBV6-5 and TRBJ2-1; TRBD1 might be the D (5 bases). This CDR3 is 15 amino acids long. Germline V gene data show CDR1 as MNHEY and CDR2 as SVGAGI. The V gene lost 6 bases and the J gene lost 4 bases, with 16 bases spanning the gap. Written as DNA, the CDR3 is TGTGCCAGCAGAGGGGATACGGGCCTATACAATGAGCAGTTCTTC. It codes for CASRGDTGLYNEQFF.

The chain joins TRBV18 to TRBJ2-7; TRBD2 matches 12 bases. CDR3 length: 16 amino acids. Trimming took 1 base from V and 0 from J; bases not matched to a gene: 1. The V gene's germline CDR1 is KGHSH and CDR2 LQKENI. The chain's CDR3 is CASSPRTSGDSYEQYF. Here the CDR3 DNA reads TGTGCCAGCTCACCACGGACTAGCGGGGACTCCTACGAGCAGTACTTC.

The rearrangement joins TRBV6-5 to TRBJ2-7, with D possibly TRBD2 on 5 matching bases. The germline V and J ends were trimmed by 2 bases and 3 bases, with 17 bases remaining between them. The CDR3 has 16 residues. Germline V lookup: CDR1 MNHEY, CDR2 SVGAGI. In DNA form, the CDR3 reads TGTGCCAGCAGTTACACCGATGCCGGAGGCTTCTACGAGCAGTACTTC. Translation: CASSYTDAGGFYEQYF.

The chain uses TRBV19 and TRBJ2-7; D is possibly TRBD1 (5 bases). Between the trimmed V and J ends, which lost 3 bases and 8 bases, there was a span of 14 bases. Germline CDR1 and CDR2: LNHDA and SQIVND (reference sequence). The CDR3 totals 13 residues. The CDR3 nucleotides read TGTGCCAGTAGTATGGGGCTAGTGGACAAGCAGTACTTC. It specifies CASSMGLVDKQYF.

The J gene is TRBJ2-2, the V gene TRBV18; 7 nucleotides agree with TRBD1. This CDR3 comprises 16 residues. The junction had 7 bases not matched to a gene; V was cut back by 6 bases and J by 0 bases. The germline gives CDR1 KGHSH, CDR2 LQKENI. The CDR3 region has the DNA TGTGCCAGCTCGCCAACTACAGGGGCGAACACCGGGGAGCTGTTTTTT. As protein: CASSPTTGANTGELFF.

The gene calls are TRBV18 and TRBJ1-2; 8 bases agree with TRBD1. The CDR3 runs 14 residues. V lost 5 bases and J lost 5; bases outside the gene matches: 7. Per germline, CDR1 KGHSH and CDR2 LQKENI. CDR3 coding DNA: TGTGCCAGCTCAGTGAGGGACAGGTTTTATGGCTACACCTTC. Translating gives CASSVRDRFYGYTF.

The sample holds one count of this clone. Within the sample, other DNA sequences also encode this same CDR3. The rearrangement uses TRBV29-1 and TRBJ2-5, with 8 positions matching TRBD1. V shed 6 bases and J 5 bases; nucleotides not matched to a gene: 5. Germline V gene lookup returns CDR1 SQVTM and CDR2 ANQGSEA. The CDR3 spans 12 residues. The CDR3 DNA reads TGCAGCGTACGGACAGGGAGTGAGACCCAGTACTTC. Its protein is CSVRTGSETQYF.

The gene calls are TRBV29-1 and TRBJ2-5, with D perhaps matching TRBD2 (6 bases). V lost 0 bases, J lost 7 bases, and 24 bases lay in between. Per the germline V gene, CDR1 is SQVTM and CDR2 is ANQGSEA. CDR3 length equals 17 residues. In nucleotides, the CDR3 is TGCAGCGTTGAAGATCTTAGGGAGGCAGGGCCCCACCGGACCCAGTACTTC. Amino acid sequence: CSVEDLREAGPHRTQYF.

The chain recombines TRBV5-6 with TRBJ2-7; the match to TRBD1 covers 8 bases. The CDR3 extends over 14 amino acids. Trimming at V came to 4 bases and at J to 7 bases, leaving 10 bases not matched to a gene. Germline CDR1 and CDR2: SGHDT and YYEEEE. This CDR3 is CASSRTSGGQEQYF. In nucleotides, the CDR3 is TGTGCCAGCAGCCGAACCTCAGGGGGCCAAGAGCAGTACTTC. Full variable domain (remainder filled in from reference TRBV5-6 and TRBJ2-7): DAGVTQSPTHLIKTRGQQVTLRCSPKSGHDTVSWYQQALGQGPQFIFQYYEEEERQRGNFPDRFSGHQFPNYSSELNVNALLLGDSALYLCASSRTSGGQEQYFGPGTRLTVT.